A selection of T cell receptor beta chains follows, all from one sample in a study of beta chain features in type 1 diabetes. Sequenced by immunoSEQ multiplex PCR; TCRdb stores in-frame clones only, minus some. The data show some 240,000 clones, with under 13% seen just once and 1% to 1.5% held by the top ten. Specimen: central memory CD4+ T cells from blood. The receptors derive from a man younger than 35 in good health. Both conserved end residues are part of each CDR3. D genes are given only for firm matches. Clone size appears in some rows only: once, few, many, or a class for an expanded clone.

d_gene,abundance,v_gene,j_gene,CDR3aa,CDR3nt
.,.,TRBV7-9,TRBJ2-5,CASGRTRGYVTQYF,TGTGCCAGCGGTAGGACGAGGGGATATGTGACCCAGTACTTC
.,few,TRBV21-1,TRBJ2-7,CASSLPRRTSGTGYEQYF,TGTGCCAGCAGCCTACCTAGGAGGACTAGCGGGACGGGGTACGAGCAGTACTTC
.,.,TRBV20-1,TRBJ2-5,CSAASGTQYF,TGCAGTGCTGCCTCCGGGACCCAGTACTTC
.,few,TRBV25-1,TRBJ2-2,CASRLNTGELFF,TGTGCCAGCAGGCTGAACACCGGGGAGCTGTTTTTT
.,.,TRBV7-3,TRBJ2-3,CASSLAGGRGTDTQYF,TGTGCCAGCAGCTTAGCGGGTGGCAGGGGCACAGATACGCAGTATTTT
TRBD1,few,TRBV11-2,TRBJ1-5,CASSLRGQAIQHF,TGTGCCAGCAGCTTAAGGGGACAGGCCATCCAGCATTTT
TRBD1,many,TRBV11-1,TRBJ1-2,CASSDWDRGPPLPAYGYTF,TGTGCCAGCAGCGACTGGGACAGGGGGCCGCCCCTCCCGGCCTATGGCTACACCTTC
TRBD2,few,TRBV2,TRBJ2-1,CASLTSGVGKKQFF,TGTGCCAGCTTGACTAGCGGAGTAGGAAAAAAGCAGTTCTTC
.,few,TRBV29-1,TRBJ1-2,CSVSPQVLLYGYTF,TGCAGCGTTTCCCCTCAGGTGTTACTTTATGGCTACACCTTC
.,.,TRBV11-2,TRBJ2-3,CASSSRGIVDTQYF,TGTGCCAGCAGCTCCAGGGGCATAGTAGATACGCAGTATTTT
.,few,TRBV9,TRBJ2-7,CASSHLGETYEQYF,TGTGCCAGCAGCCATTTAGGGGAGACCTACGAGCAGTACTTC
TRBD1,.,TRBV7-2,TRBJ2-2,CASSQTGGNTGELFF,TGTGCCAGCAGCCAGACAGGGGGAAACACCGGGGAGCTGTTTTTT
.,few,TRBV29-1,TRBJ1-2,CSSLSGANYGYTF,TGCAGCTCACTCTCGGGGGCTAACTATGGCTACACCTTC
TRBD1,few,TRBV19,TRBJ2-5,CASSPTGAGETQYF,TGTGCCAGTAGCCCGACAGGGGCGGGAGAGACCCAGTACTTC
.,many,TRBV5-1,TRBJ2-2,CASSFPGELFF,TGCGCCAGCAGCTTTCCCGGGGAGCTGTTTTTT
.,.,TRBV18,TRBJ2-1,CASSPYPREINEQFF,TGTGCCAGCTCACCATACCCTCGGGAGATCAATGAGCAGTTCTTC
.,few,TRBV30,TRBJ1-2,CAWSVNNYGYTF,TGTGCCTGGAGTGTAAACAACTATGGCTACACCTTC
TRBD1,few,TRBV7-6,TRBJ1-3,CASSIRDRVYGNTIYF,TGTGCCAGCAGCATCCGGGACAGGGTCTATGGAAACACCATATATTTT
.,.,TRBV5-4,TRBJ2-5,CASSLATVAGETQYF,TGTGCCAGCAGCTTGGCCACGGTGGCGGGGGAGACCCAGTACTTC
TRBD1,.,TRBV7-2,TRBJ1-1,CASSVQGAIPEAFF,TGTGCCAGCAGCGTGCAGGGGGCGATCCCTGAAGCTTTCTTT
.,many,TRBV30,TRBJ2-7,CAWEDVTYEQYF,TGTGCCTGGGAGGACGTCACCTACGAGCAGTACTTC
TRBD1,few,TRBV29-1,TRBJ2-1,CSGGQGEGEQFF,TGCAGCGGAGGACAGGGAGAGGGTGAGCAGTTCTTC
TRBD2,many,TRBV18,TRBJ2-3,CASSPGGDTQYF,TGTGCCAGCTCTCCGGGGGGAGATACGCAGTATTTT